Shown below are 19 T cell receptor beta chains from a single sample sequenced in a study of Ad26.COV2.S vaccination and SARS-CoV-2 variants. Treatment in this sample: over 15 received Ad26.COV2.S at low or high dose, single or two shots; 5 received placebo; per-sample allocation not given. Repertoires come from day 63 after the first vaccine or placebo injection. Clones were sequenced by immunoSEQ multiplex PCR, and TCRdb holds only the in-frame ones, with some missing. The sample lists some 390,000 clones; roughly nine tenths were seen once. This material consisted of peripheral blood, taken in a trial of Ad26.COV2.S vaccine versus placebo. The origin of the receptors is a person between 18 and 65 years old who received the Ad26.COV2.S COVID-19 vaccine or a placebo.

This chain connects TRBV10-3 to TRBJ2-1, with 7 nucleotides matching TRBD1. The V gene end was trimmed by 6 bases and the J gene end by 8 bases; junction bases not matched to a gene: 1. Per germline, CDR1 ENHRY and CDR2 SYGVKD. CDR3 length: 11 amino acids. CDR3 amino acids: CAISDRDEQFF. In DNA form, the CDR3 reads TGTGCCATCAGCGACAGGGATGAGCAGTTCTTC.

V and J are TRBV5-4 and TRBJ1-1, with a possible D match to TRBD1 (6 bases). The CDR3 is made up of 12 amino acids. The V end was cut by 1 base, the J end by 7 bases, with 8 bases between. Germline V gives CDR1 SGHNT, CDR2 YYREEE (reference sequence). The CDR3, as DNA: TGTGCCAGCAGCTTGACAGGGTTTGAAGCTTTCTTT. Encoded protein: CASSLTGFEAFF.

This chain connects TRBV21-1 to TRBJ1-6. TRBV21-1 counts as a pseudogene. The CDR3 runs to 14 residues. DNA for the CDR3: TGTGCCAGCACGAGGGAGAGAGATAATTCACCCCTCCACTTT. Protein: CASTRERDNSPLHF.

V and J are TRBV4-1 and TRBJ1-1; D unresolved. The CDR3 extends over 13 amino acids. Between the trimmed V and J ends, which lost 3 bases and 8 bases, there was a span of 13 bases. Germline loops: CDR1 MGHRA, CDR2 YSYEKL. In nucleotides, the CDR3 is TGCGCCAGCAGCCATATAGGCAGGCTAGAAGCTTTCTTT. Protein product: CASSHIGRLEAFF.

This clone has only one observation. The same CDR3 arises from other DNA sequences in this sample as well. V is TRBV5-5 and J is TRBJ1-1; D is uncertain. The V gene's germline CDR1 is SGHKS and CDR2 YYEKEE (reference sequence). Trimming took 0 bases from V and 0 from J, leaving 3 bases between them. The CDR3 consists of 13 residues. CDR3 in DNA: TGTGCCAGCAGCTTGGGTCTGAACACTGAAGCTTTCTTT. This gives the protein CASSLGLNTEAFF.

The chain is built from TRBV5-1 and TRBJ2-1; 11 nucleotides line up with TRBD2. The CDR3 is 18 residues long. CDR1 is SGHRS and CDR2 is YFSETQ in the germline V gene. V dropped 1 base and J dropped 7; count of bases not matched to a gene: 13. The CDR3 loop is CASSLLFSGGAIRNEQFF. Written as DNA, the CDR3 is TGCGCCAGCAGCTTGCTGTTTAGCGGGGGGGCCATCCGGAATGAGCAGTTCTTC.

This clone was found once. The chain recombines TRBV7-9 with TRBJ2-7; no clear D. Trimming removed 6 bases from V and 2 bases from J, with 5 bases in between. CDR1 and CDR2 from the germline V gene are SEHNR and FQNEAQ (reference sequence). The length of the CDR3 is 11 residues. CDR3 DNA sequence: TGTGCCAGCAGTCGCGCCTACGAGCAGTACTTC. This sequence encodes CASSRAYEQYF.

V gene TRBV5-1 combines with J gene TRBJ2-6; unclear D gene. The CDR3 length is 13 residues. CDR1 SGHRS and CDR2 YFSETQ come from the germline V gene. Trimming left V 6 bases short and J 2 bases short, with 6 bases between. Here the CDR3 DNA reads TGCGCCAGCAAATCCGCTGGGGCCAACGTCCTGACTTTC. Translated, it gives CASKSAGANVLTF.

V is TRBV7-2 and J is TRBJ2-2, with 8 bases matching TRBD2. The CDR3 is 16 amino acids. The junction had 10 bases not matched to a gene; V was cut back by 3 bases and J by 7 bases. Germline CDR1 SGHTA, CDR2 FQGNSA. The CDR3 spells CASSFSQAGVNGELFF. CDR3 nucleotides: TGTGCCAGCAGCTTTTCCCAAGCGGGGGTTAACGGGGAGCTGTTTTTT.

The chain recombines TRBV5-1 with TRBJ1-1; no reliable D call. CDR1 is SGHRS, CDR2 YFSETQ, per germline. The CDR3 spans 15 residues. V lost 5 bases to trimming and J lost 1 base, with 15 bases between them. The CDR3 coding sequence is TGCGCCAGCAGATCCGCTGGCACCTCGAACACTGAAGCTTTCTTT. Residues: CASRSAGTSNTEAFF.

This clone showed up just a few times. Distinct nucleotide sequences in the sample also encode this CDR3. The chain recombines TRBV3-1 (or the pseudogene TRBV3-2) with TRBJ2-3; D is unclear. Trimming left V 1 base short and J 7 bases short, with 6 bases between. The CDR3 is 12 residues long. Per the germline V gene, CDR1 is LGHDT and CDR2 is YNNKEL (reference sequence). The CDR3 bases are TGTGCCAGCAGCCAAGCACAGAATACGCAGTATTTT. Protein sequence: CASSQAQNTQYF.

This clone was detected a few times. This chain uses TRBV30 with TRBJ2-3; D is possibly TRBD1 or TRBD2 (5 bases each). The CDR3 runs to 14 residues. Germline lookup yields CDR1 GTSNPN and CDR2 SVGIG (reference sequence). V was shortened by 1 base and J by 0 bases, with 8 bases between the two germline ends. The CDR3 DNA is TGTGCCTGGAGTGCGGGGCCTAGCACAGATACGCAGTATTTT. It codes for CAWSAGPSTDTQYF.

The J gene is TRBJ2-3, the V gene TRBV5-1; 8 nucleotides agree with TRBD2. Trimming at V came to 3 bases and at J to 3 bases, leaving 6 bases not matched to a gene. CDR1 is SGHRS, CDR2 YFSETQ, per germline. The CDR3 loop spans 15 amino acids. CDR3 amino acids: CASSSGTRRTDTQYF. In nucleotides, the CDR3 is TGCGCCAGCAGCTCGGGGACTAGAAGGACAGATACGCAGTATTTT.

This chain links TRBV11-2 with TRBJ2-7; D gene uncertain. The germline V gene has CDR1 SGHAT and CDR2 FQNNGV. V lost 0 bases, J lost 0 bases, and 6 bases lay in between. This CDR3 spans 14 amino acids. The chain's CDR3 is CASSLEGVSYEQYF. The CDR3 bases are TGTGCCAGCAGCTTAGAAGGCGTCTCCTACGAGCAGTACTTC.

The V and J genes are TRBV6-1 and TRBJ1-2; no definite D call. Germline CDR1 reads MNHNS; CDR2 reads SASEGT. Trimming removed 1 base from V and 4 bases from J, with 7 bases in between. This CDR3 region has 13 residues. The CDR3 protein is CASSEDGLYGYTF. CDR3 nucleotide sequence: TGTGCCAGCAGTGAAGACGGGCTCTATGGCTACACCTTC.

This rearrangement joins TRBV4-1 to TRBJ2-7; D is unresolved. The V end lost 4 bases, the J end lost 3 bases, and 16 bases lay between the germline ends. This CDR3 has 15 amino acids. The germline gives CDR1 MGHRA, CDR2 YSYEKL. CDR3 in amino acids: CASSRNLVPIYEQYF. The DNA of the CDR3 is TGCGCCAGCAGCCGCAATCTCGTCCCCATCTACGAGCAGTACTTC.

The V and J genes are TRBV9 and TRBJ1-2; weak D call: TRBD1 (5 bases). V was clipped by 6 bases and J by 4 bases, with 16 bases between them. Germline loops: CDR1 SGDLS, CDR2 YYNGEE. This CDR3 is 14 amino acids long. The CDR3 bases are TGTGCCAGCAATCGGGGGGTCGCGGGCTATGGCTACACCTTC. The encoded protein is CASNRGVAGYGYTF.

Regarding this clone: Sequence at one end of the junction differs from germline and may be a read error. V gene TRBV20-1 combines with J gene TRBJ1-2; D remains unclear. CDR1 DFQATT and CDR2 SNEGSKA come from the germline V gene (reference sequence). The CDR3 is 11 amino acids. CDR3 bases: TGCAGTACTAGATTGGTTAACGGCTACACCTTC. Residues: CSTRLVNGYTF.

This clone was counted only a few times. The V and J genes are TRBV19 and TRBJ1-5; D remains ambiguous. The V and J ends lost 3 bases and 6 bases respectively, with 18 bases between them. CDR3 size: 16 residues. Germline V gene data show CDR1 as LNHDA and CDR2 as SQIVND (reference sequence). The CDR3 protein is CASSIGGAVLSQPQHF. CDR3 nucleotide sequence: TGTGCCAGTAGTATTGGAGGAGCAGTTCTTAGTCAGCCCCAGCATTTT.